The next 5 T cell receptor beta chains were all read from a single sample in a study of shared clonotypes between healthy human individuals. Repertoires were generated with immunoSEQ multiplex PCR, while TCRdb's copy carries only in-frame clones and drops some. Counted here are about 1.5 million clones, 95% to 99% occurring once; the ten biggest clones make up 0.4% to 0.45%. Material: naive CD4+ T cells sorted from blood. The subset denotes: CD45RA+ positively selected. These receptors all come from a man in his thirties or forties in good health.

The gene calls are TRBV18 and TRBJ1-5; D not certain. V lost 4 bases and J 6 bases, leaving 10 bases between the germline ends. The V gene's germline CDR1 is KGHSH and CDR2 LQKENI. This CDR3 is built from 13 residues. The CDR3 nucleotides are TGTGCCAGCTCACACAAATCGGGTCAGCCCCAGCATTTT. Translated: CASSHKSGQPQHF.

The chain links TRBV28 to TRBJ1-1; D is ambiguous. The V end lost 3 bases, the J end lost 5 bases, and 25 bases lay between the germline ends. The CDR3 has 18 amino acids. The germline V gene encodes CDR1 MDHEN and CDR2 SYDVKM. The DNA for the CDR3 is TGTGCCAGCAGTTTGTCTCCTCTCGGGTCTTGGGTTAAGACTGAAGCTTTCTTT. Its protein product is CASSLSPLGSWVKTEAFF.

The CDR3 loop is CASRVTGDTGELFF. The CDR3 coding sequence is TGTGCCAGCAGAGTAACAGGGGACACCGGGGAGCTGTTTTTT. V usage is TRBV6-6 and J usage is TRBJ2-2; TRBD1 matches at 7 bases. CDR3 size: 14 residues. Germline lookup yields CDR1 MNHNY and CDR2 SVGAGI (reference sequence). Trimming at V came to 6 bases and at J to 3 bases, leaving 4 bases not matched to a gene.

The chain joins TRBV13 to TRBJ2-6, with unresolved D. Trimming stripped 2 bases from V and 2 bases from J, with 4 bases between. Germline V gene data show CDR1 as PRHDT and CDR2 as FYEKMQ (reference sequence). CDR3 length: 14 residues. In DNA form, the CDR3 reads TGTGCCAGCAGCTTATGGACTGGGGCCAACGTCCTGACTTTC. Its translation: CASSLWTGANVLTF.

This clone was detected only once. This chain links TRBV7-9 with TRBJ2-1, with 7 bases identical to TRBD2. The germline V gene encodes CDR1 SEHNR and CDR2 FQNEAQ (reference sequence). After removal of 1 base from V and 3 bases from J, the junction contained 6 bases not matched to a gene. The CDR3 is 16 amino acids. Here the CDR3 reads CASSLEEASGYNEQFF. Written as DNA, the CDR3 is TGTGCCAGCAGCTTAGAGGAAGCTAGCGGCTACAATGAGCAGTTCTTC.